This T cell receptor beta chain comes out of a study of control samples from healthy donors and cancer patients. In this sample, this clone turned up once. The CDR3 runs 17 residues. Trimming took 4 bases from V and 5 from J, leaving 24 bases between them. Germline values: CDR1 MNHEY, CDR2 SMNVEV (reference sequence). Libraries were prepared by immunoSEQ multiplex PCR; TCRdb keeps only in-frame clonotypes and omits some of them. The sample shows roughly 150,000 clones, 90% to 95% of them seen only once. The V and J genes are TRBV27 and TRBJ2-7, with D possibly TRBD1 on 8 matching bases. Sequencing was performed on blood. The sequence was obtained from a man between 18 and 35 years old in good health. The CDR3 loop reads CASSSGGVRTRIHEQYF. The CDR3 region has the DNA TGTGCCAGCAGTTCAGGGGGCGTAAGGACTAGGATACACGAGCAGTACTTC.